This entry lists 11 T cell receptor beta chains sequenced from one sample in a study of metastatic and nonmetastatic thyroid tumors. Ahead of thyroid surgery, no patient had received treatment of any kind. With MiXCR, TCRdb reprocessed the PCR reads. The table includes around 18,000 clones, less than 40% detected once. The sequenced material came from tumor tissue. These receptors all stem from a female donor with papillary thyroid cancer or a benign thyroid nodule (not recorded which). Some clones in this sample may be carry-over from other donors' samples.

By sample share, this clone is medium-sized (0.01 to 0.1%). The J gene is TRBJ2-1, the V gene TRBV24-1, with 8 positions matching TRBD1. V shed 3 bases and J 6 bases; nucleotides not matched to a gene: 9. Germline values: CDR1 KGHDR, CDR2 SFDVKD. The CDR3 has 16 amino acids. This CDR3 is CATSDPGGAGVNEQFF. The CDR3 bases are TGTGCCACCAGTGATCCAGGGGGCGCGGGCGTCAATGAGCAGTTCTTC.

This clone qualifies as medium-sized. This rearrangement joins TRBV7-2 to TRBJ2-5; 8 nucleotides align to TRBD2. From germline, CDR1 is SGHTA and CDR2 FQGNSA. Trimming at V came to 5 bases and at J to 1 base, leaving 6 bases not matched to a gene. The CDR3 is 15 residues long. CDR3 DNA sequence: TGTGCCAGCAGCACCGGGACTAGTCTCCAAGAGACCCAGTACTTC. Translated, it gives CASSTGTSLQETQYF. Full variable domain (rest looked up from reference TRBV7-2 and TRBJ2-5): GAGVSQSPSNKVTEKGKDVELRCDPISGHTALYWYRQSLGQGLEFLIYFQGNSAPDKSGLPSDRFSAERTGGSVSTLTIQRTQQEDSAVYLCASSTGTSLQETQYFGPGTRLLVL.

The chain links TRBV16 to TRBJ2-1; D is unclear. The CDR3 loop spans 11 amino acids. V lost 5 bases to trimming and J lost 4 bases, with 3 bases between them. CDR1 KGHSY and CDR2 FQNENV come from the germline V gene. The CDR3 nucleotides are TGTGCCAGCAGCATTTACAATGAGCAGTTCTTC. It yields the protein CASSIYNEQFF.

This clone is judged medium-sized. V is TRBV14 and J is TRBJ2-3, with D unresolved. Looked up from germline, CDR1 is SGHDN and CDR2 is FVKESK. The CDR3 has 17 amino acids. Trimming took off 4 bases at V and 0 bases at J, with 17 bases between the two ends. For the CDR3, the DNA is TGTGCCAGCAGCCCCCTAACGGCCCAAGTTAGCACAGATACGCAGTATTTT. Translation: CASSPLTAQVSTDTQYF.

This clone has at least ten counts. The chain combines TRBV12-5 with TRBJ1-2; D gene ambiguous. Per germline, CDR1 LGHNT and CDR2 FRNRAP. The CDR3 loop spans 14 amino acids. Deletions cut 4 bases from V and 8 bases from J, with 17 bases between. CDR3 sequence reads: CASGSQDLSWGYTF. As DNA, the CDR3 is TGTGCTAGTGGTTCTCAGGACCTCTCCTGGGGCTACACCTTC. Looking up the rest from reference TRBV12-5 and TRBJ1-2 gives the full variable domain: DARVTQTPRHKVTEMGQEVTMRCQPILGHNTVFWYRQTMMQGLELLAYFRNRAPLDDSGMPKDRFSAEMPDATLATLKIQPSEPRDSAVYFCASGSQDLSWGYTFGSGTRLTVV.

By share of the sample, this clone is medium-sized (0.01 to 0.1%). The chain uses TRBV5-1 and TRBJ1-1; 7 bases align to TRBD1. Per the germline V gene, CDR1 is SGHRS and CDR2 is YFSETQ. The CDR3 loop spans 14 amino acids. V was clipped by 3 bases and J by 0 bases; unmatched bases: 2. The CDR3 here is CASSSGQMNTEAFF. Written as DNA, the CDR3 is TGCGCCAGCAGCTCGGGACAGATGAACACTGAAGCTTTCTTT.

This clone is medium-sized within its sample. V gene TRBV18 combines with J gene TRBJ1-5, with TRBD1 identical over 8 bases. This CDR3 region has 15 residues. Trimming took 6 bases from V and 4 from J; bases not matched to a gene: 8. Germline V gene data show CDR1 as KGHSH and CDR2 as LQKENI. The CDR3 reads CASSRTGGMNQPQHF. CDR3 nucleotides: TGTGCCAGCTCGCGAACAGGGGGAATGAATCAGCCCCAGCATTTT.

The table lists this clone with many counts. J is TRBJ2-3 and V is TRBV5-6, with TRBD2 matching 7 bases. CDR3 length: 15 residues. V was pared by 3 bases and J by 2 bases, with 6 bases of the junction left unmatched. Germline CDR1 and CDR2: SGHDT and YYEEEE. This CDR3 reads CASSWEGTNTDTQYF. In nucleotides, the CDR3 is TGTGCCAGCAGCTGGGAAGGGACTAACACAGATACGCAGTATTTT.

The CDR3 sequence is CASSFQGASYGYTF. For the CDR3, the DNA is TGTGCCAGCAGCTTCCAGGGGGCTTCCTATGGCTACACCTTC. The chain couples TRBV5-4 to TRBJ1-2; 8 nucleotides align to TRBD1. CDR1 and CDR2 (germline): SGHNT, YYREEE (reference sequence). With 2 bases clipped from V and 4 bases from J, the junction kept 4 bases outside the gene matches. This CDR3 contains 14 residues.

The chain recombines TRBV7-2 with TRBJ2-7; perhaps TRBD1 as D (5 bases). V lost 1 base to trimming and J lost 1 base, with 8 bases between them. Germline CDR1 reads SGHTA; CDR2 reads FQGNSA. This CDR3 contains 14 residues. The CDR3 sequence is CASSLVNRSYEQYF. The CDR3 nucleotides are TGTGCCAGCAGCTTAGTTAACAGGTCCTACGAGCAGTACTTC.

A few counts support this clone. The chain carries TRBV6-1 and TRBJ2-3; D may be TRBD1 (5 bases). CDR3 length equals 15 residues. Per germline, CDR1 MNHNS and CDR2 SASEGT. V lost 6 bases, J lost 2 bases, and 15 bases lay in between. CDR3 loop: CASSLQATTTDTQYF. The CDR3, as DNA: TGTGCCAGCAGCCTACAGGCGACAACCACAGATACGCAGTATTTT.